The 8 T cell receptor beta chains listed next were all sequenced from one sample in a study of tumor-infiltrating lymphocytes in primary liver carcinoma. In addition to blood RNA drawn from unsorted whole blood, germline DNA was extracted. TCR beta cDNA was made from 400 to 500 ng total RNA with a constant-region primer. Researchers made the TCR beta libraries by running three nested multiplex PCR rounds with slightly modified ARM-PCR. The study ran its first two PCR rounds for around 10 cycles each, using TRBV1-TRBV30 forward primers and a C-beta reverse primer. MiXCR was run by TCRdb on the multiplex PCR reads, yielding one entry per CDR3 protein. The table has about 300,000 distinct CDR3 sequences, over 55% seen once. The sequencing sample was made of peripheral blood. These receptors all stem from a man in his forties with primary liver carcinoma and hepatitis B virus infection.

In regard to this clonotype: Lacking the conserved final phenylalanine or tryptophan, this CDR3 likely reflects a read error. V gene TRBV10-2 combines with J gene TRBJ1-5; D gene ambiguous. The germline CDR1 and CDR2 sequences are WSHSY and SAAADI. There are 14 residues in the CDR3. DNA of the CDR3: TGCGCCAGCAGTGGCAGAGATAGCGATCAGCCCCAGCATTCT. Its translation: CASSGRDSDQPQHS.

This sequence joins TRBV21-1 and TRBJ1-1. TRBV21-1 counts as a pseudogene. There are 14 residues in the CDR3. CDR3 sequence (DNA): TGTACCAGCACCAGTGGGCTGTTGAACACTGAAGCTTTCTTT. Translated, it gives CTSTSGLLNTEAFF.

The genes are TRBV5-1 and TRBJ2-2; TRBD1 aligns across 7 bases. Unmatched junction bases numbered 7, after V lost 8 bases and J lost 3 bases. The germline V gene has CDR1 SGHRS and CDR2 YFSETQ. The CDR3 length is 14 residues. Here the CDR3 DNA reads TGCGCCAGTAGCACTACAGGGGACACCGGGGAGCTGTTTTTT. It specifies CASSTTGDTGELFF. The full variable domain, its missing parts supplied by reference TRBV5-1 and TRBJ2-2, is KAGVTQTPRYLIKTRGQQVTLSCSPISGHRSVSWYQQTPGQGLQFLFEYFSETQRNKGNFPGRFSGRQFSNSRSEMNVSTLELGDSALYLCASSTTGDTGELFFGEGSRLTVL.

To note about this clonotype: Lacking the conserved final phenylalanine or tryptophan, this CDR3 likely reflects a read error. The chain is built from TRBV12-3 or TRBV12-4 and TRBJ1-1; D might be TRBD1 (6 bases). This CDR3 has 13 residues. Deletions cut 7 bases from V and 3 bases from J, with 12 bases between. The CDR3 reads CASKRGGDTEAFS. The CDR3 DNA reads as TGTGCCAGCAAAAGGGGGGGAGACACTGAAGCTTTCTCT.

This chain's CDR3 is CSVGGLAVEDTQYF. For the CDR3, the DNA is TGCAGCGTAGGCGGACTAGCGGTAGAGGATACGCAGTATTTT. The rearrangement links TRBV29-1 to TRBJ2-3, with 10 positions matching TRBD2. The CDR3 length is 14 residues. Unmatched junction bases numbered 9, after V lost 6 bases and J lost 6 bases. Per germline, CDR1 SQVTM and CDR2 ANQGSEA.

This clonotype is a singleton in its sample. This may come from a read error, since a much larger clone is one base off. Since no conserved phenylalanine or tryptophan closes the CDR3, a read error is the likely cause. The chain joins TRBV10-3 to TRBJ1-5; unclear D gene. V lost 3 bases and J lost 1, with 10 bases in between. There are 15 residues in the CDR3. Germline values: CDR1 ENHRY, CDR2 SYGVKD. CDR3 sequence reads: CAISEVDTSNQPQHL. The CDR3 coding sequence is TGTGCCATCAGTGAAGTAGATACGAGCAATCAGCCCCAGCATTTG.

Notes on this clonotype: The germline gene is not matched at one end of the junction; a read error may be the cause. The chain employs TRBV10-1 and TRBJ1-2; 9 nucleotides line up with TRBD1. Per the germline V gene, CDR1 is WNHNN and CDR2 is SYGVQD (reference sequence). The CDR3 has 17 amino acids. CDR3 residues: CASYPGQGNSRNYGYTF. The CDR3 DNA sequence: TGTGCCAGTTATCCGGGACAGGGAAATTCCCGTAACTATGGCTACACCTTC.

About this clonotype itself: This may come from a read error, since a much larger clone is one base off. The V and J genes are TRBV6-2 or TRBV6-3 and TRBJ1-1, with 8 positions matching TRBD1. CDR1 and CDR2 (germline): MNHEY, SVGEGT. Trimming took 4 bases from V and 12 from J; bases not matched to a gene: 7. This CDR3 has 12 residues. CDR3 coding DNA: TGTGCCAGCAGTTCCGCCGACAGGGGAACTTTCTTT. Translation: CASSSADRGTFF.